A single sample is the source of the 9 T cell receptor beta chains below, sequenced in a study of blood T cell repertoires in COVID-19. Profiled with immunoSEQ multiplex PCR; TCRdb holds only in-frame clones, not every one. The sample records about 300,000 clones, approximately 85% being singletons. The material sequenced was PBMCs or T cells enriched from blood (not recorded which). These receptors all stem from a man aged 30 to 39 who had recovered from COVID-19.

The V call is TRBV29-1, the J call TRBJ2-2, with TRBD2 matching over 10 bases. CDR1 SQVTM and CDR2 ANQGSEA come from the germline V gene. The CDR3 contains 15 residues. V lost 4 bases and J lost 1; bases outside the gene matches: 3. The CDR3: CSVVAGGMNTGELFF. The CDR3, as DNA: TGCAGCGTTGTAGCGGGGGGCATGAACACCGGGGAGCTGTTTTTT.

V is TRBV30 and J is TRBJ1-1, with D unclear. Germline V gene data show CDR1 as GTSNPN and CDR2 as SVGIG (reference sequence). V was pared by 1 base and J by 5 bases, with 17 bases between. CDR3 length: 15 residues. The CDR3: CAWSETLEGSTEAFF. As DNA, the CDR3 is TGTGCCTGGAGTGAAACCCTTGAGGGATCGACTGAAGCTTTCTTT.

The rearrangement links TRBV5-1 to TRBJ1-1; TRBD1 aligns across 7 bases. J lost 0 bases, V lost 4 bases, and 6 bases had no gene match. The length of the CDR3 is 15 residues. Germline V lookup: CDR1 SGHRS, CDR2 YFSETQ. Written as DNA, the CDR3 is TGCGCCAGCAGCGGGCAGGGGGGAATGAACACTGAAGCTTTCTTT. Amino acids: CASSGQGGMNTEAFF.

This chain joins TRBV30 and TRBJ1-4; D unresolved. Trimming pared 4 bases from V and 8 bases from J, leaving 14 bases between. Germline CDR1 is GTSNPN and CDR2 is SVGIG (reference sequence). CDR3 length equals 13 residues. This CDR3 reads CAWTGPRNEKLFF. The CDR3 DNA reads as TGTGCCTGGACGGGTCCCCGGAACGAAAAACTGTTTTTT.

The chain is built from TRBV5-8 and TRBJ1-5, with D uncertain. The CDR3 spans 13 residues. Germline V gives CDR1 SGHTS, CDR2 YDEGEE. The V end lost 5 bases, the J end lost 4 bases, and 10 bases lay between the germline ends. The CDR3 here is CASSSTGNQPQHF. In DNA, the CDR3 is TGTGCCAGCAGTTCCACGGGGAATCAGCCCCAGCATTTT.

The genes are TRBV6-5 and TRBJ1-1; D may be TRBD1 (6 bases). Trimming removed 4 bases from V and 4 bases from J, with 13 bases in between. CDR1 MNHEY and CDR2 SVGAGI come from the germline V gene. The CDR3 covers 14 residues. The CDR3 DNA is TGTGCCAGCAGTTCCCCGGGCAGGGGCACTGAAGCTTTCTTT. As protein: CASSSPGRGTEAFF.

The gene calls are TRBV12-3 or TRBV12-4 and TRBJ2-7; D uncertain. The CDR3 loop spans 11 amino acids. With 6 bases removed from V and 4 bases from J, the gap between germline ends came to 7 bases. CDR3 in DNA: TGTGCCAGCAGCGAGAGGTACGAGCAGTACTTC. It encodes CASSERYEQYF.

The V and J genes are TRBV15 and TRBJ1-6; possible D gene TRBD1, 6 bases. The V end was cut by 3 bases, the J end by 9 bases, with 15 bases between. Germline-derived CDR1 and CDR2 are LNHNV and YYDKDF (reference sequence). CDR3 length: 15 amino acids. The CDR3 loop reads CATSRERGRGSPLHF. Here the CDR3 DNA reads TGTGCCACCAGCAGGGAGAGGGGGAGAGGTTCACCCCTCCACTTT.

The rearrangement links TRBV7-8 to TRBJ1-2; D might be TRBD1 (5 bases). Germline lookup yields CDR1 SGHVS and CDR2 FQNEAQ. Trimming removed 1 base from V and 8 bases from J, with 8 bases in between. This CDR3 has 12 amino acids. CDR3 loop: CASSLVQGGYTF. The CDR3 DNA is TGTGCCAGCAGCTTAGTTCAGGGCGGCTACACCTTC.